This TCR beta chain was documented in a study of shared clonotypes between healthy human individuals. Study-wide background: Two female and a few male donors aged 18 to 49 were enrolled. Whole-study results and caveats: Clonotype sharing among donors likely depends on sequencing depth. Rarefaction analysis demonstrated incomplete sorted-subset sequencing notwithstanding large depth. It was observed that 5% to 6.5% of naive CD4 clonotypes were shared across several donors.

Assay used: immunoSEQ multiplex PCR; TCRdb lists only in-frame clones, some missing. The sample records 1.6 million or so clones, roughly 96% being singletons. As for this clone: Its antigen is undetermined.

The germline V gene encodes CDR1 KGHSH and CDR2 LQKENI. Trimming took 6 bases from V and 5 from J, leaving 14 bases between them. The CDR3 loop spans 14 amino acids. This clonotype originated in a man aged 30 to 45 in good health. The chain employs TRBV18 and TRBJ1-5; TRBD1 is a possible D gene (5 bases). Source material: naive CD4+ T cells sorted from blood. Sample subset: CD45RA+ positively selected. Here the CDR3 reads CASSPGRVDQPQHF. The CDR3 coding sequence is TGTGCCAGCTCCCCAGGGAGGGTCGATCAGCCCCAGCATTTT.